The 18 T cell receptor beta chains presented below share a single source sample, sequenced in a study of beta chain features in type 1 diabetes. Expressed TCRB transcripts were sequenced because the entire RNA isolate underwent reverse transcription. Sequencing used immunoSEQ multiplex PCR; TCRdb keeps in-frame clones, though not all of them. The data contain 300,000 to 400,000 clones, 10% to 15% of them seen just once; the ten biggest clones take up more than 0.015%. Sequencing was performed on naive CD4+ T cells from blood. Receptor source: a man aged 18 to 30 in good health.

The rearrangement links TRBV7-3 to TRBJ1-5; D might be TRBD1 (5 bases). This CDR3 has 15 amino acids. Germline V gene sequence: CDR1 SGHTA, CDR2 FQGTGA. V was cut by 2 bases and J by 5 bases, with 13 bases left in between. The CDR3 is CASSLGAGSDQPQHF. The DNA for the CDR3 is TGTGCCAGCAGCTTAGGGGCAGGGTCGGATCAGCCCCAGCATTTT.

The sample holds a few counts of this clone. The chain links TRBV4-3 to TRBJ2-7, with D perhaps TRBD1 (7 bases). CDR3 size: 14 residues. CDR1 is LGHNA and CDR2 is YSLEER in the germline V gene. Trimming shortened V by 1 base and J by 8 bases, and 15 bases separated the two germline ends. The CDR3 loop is CASSQANAGGQQYF. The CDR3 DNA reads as TGCGCCAGCAGCCAAGCGAATGCAGGGGGGCAGCAGTACTTC.

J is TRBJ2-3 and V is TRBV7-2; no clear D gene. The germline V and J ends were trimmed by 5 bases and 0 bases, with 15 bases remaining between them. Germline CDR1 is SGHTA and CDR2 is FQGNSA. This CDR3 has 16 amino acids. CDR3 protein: CASSPQVATSTDTQYF. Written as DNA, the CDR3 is TGTGCCAGCAGCCCCCAAGTGGCGACTAGCACAGATACGCAGTATTTT.

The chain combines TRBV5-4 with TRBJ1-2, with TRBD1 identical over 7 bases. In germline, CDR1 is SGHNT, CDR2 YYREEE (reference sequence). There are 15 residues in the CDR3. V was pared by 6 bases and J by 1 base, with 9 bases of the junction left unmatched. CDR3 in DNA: TGTGCCAGCACCGAAGGTTGGGACAGTAACTATGGCTACACCTTC. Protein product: CASTEGWDSNYGYTF.

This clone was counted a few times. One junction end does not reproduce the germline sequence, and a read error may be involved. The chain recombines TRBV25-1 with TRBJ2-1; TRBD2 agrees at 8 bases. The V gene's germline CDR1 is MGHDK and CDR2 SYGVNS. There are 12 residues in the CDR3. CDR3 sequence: CASSGGGWHLLF. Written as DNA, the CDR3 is TGTGCCAGCAGTGGCGGGGGGTGGCACCTACTCTTC.

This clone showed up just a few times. CDR3 sequence: CASSYMGQPNSPLHF. The CDR3 region has the DNA TGTGCCAGCAGTTACATGGGACAGCCAAATTCACCCCTCCACTTT. The genes are TRBV6-6 and TRBJ1-6; 7 bases map to TRBD1. This CDR3 region has 15 residues. J gave up 7 bases and V 2 bases, and 5 bases lay outside the gene matches. Germline V gene lookup returns CDR1 MNHNY and CDR2 SVGAGI (reference sequence).

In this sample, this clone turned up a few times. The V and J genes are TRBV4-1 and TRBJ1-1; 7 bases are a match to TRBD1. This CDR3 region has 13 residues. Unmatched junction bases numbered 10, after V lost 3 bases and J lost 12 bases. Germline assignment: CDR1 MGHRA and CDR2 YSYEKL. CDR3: CASSQTGTVGTFF. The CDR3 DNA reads TGCGCCAGCAGCCAGACCGGGACAGTCGGAACTTTCTTT.

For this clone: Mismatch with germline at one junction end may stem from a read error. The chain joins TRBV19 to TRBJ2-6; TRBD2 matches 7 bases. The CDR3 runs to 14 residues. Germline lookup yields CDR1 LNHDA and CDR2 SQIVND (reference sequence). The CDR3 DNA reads TGTGCCAGTAGTATTCTCGCGGGGGACAACGTCCTGACTTTC. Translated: CASSILAGDNVLTF.

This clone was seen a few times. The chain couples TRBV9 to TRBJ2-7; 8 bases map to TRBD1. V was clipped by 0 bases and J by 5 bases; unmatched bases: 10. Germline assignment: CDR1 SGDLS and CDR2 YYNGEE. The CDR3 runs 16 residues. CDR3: CASSVGGGTGAHEQYF. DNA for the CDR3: TGTGCCAGCAGCGTAGGGGGCGGGACAGGAGCCCACGAGCAGTACTTC.

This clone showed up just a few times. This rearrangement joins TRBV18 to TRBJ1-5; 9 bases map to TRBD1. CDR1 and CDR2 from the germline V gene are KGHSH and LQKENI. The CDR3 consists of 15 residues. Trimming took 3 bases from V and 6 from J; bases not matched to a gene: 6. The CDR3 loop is CASSPRTGEVQPQHF. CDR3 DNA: TGTGCCAGCTCACCCCGGACAGGGGAGGTTCAGCCCCAGCATTTT.

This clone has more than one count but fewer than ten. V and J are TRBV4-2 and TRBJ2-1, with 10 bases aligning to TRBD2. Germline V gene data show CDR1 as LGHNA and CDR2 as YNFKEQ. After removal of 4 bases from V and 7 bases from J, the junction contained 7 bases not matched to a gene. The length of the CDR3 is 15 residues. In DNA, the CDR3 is TGTGCCAGCAGCCCCCAGCGGGAGGGCTGGAATGAGCAGTTCTTC. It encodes CASSPQREGWNEQFF.

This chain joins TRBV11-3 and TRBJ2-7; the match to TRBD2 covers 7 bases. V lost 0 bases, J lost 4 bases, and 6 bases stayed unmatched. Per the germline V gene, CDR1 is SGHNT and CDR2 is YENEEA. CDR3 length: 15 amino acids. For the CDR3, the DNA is TGTGCCAGCAGCTTAGATTCAGGCGGGAGTTACGAGCAGTACTTC. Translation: CASSLDSGGSYEQYF.

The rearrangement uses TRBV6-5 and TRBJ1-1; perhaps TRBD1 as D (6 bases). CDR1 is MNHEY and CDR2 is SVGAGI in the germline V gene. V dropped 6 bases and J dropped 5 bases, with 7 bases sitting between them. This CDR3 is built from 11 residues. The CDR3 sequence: CASRQGTEAFF. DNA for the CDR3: TGTGCCAGCAGACAGGGTACTGAAGCTTTCTTT.

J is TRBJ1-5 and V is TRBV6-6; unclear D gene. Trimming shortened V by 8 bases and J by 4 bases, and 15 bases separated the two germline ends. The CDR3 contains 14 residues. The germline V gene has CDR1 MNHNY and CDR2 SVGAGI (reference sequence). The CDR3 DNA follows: TGTGCCAGCCTCGGGGTGCGTCAGAATCAGCCCCAGCATTTT. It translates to CASLGVRQNQPQHF.

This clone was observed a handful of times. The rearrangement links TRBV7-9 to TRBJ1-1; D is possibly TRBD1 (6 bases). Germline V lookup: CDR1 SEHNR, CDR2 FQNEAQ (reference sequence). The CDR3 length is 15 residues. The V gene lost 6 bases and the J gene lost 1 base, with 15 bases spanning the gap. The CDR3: CASSRRQVSNTEAFF. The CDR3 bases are TGTGCCAGCAGTCGACGACAGGTGTCGAACACTGAAGCTTTCTTT.

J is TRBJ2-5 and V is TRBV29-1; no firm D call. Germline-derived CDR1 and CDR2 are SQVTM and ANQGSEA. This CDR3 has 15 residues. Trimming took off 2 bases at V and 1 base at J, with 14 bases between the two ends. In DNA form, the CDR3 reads TGCAGCGTTGAATCTCGCGGTAGCTTCCAAGAGACCCAGTACTTC. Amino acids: CSVESRGSFQETQYF.

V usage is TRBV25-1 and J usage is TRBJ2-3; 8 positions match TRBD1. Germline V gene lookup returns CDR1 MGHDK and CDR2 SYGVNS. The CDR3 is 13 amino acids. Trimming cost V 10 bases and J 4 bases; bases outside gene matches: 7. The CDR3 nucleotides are TGTGCCACAGGGCCAGGGGGCGCAGATACGCAGTATTTT. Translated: CATGPGGADTQYF.

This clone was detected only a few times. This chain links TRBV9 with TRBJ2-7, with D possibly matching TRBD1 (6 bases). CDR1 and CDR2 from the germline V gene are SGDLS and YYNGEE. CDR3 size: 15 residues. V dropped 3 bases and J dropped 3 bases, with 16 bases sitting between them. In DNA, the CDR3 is TGTGCCAGCAGCGACCCCCCCAAACAGGGCTACGAGCAGTACTTC. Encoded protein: CASSDPPKQGYEQYF.